The 31 T cell receptor beta chains listed next were all sequenced from one sample in a study of blood T cell repertoires in COVID-19. The repertoire was sequenced with immunoSEQ multiplex PCR; TCRdb's copy has only in-frame clones and lacks some. The repertoire consists of 89,000 or so clones, with roughly 96% occurring once and the leading ten covering 4% to 5.5%. Sample: peripheral blood. These receptors were taken from a human donor with active COVID-19. The donor label of this sample is uncertain.

This chain joins TRBV10-3 and TRBJ2-1; TRBD2 agrees at 7 bases. J gave up 6 bases and V 4 bases, and 9 bases lay outside the gene matches. Germline V CDR1 and CDR2: ENHRY, SYGVKD. The CDR3 runs to 15 residues. The CDR3, as DNA: TGTGCCATCAGTGCTGTGGGAGGGATTGGCAATGAGCAGTTCTTC. This codes for CAISAVGGIGNEQFF.

J is TRBJ2-2 and V is TRBV3-1 (or the pseudogene TRBV3-2); 9 bases match TRBD2. Germline assignment: CDR1 LGHDT and CDR2 YNNKEL (reference sequence). J lost 7 bases, V lost 1 base, and 10 bases had no gene match. The CDR3 is 17 amino acids. CDR3 in DNA: TGTGCCAGCAGCCAAGTCCGGCTAGCGGGGCCCGTCGGGGAGCTGTTTTTT. It specifies CASSQVRLAGPVGELFF.

The rearrangement uses TRBV6-1 and TRBJ1-2, with TRBD1 identical over 11 bases. CDR1 and CDR2 from the germline V gene are MNHNS and SASEGT. The CDR3 length is 14 residues. Trimming at V came to 2 bases and at J to 6 bases, leaving 2 bases not matched to a gene. DNA for the CDR3: TGTGCCAGCAGTGAAAGGACAGGGGGCGATGGCTACACCTTC. It encodes CASSERTGGDGYTF.

This clone was counted only a few times. The chain recombines TRBV6-6 with TRBJ2-2; TRBD1 agrees at 8 bases. With 0 bases clipped from V and 4 bases from J, the junction kept 4 bases outside the gene matches. The germline CDR1 and CDR2 sequences are MNHNY and SVGAGI (reference sequence). The length of the CDR3 is 16 residues. CDR3 sequence: CASSYSSGGPTGELFF. The CDR3 DNA reads TGTGCCAGCAGTTACTCCTCAGGGGGCCCCACCGGGGAGCTGTTTTTT.

In its sample, this clone was seen once. V is TRBV5-6 and J is TRBJ1-2, with TRBD1 as a possible D gene (5 bases). Germline V gene sequence: CDR1 SGHDT, CDR2 YYEEEE. Trimming took 4 bases from V and 1 from J, leaving 8 bases between them. CDR3 length: 13 amino acids. CDR3 DNA sequence: TGTGCCAGCAGCGCCCAGGGTAACTATGGCTACACCTTC. It specifies CASSAQGNYGYTF.

This rearrangement joins TRBV24-1 to TRBJ1-3; 8 nucleotides match TRBD1. The CDR3 has 19 residues. Germline V gene sequence: CDR1 KGHDR, CDR2 SFDVKD. V gave up 3 bases and J gave up 0 bases; unmatched junction bases: 12. CDR3 region: CATSDNRDRPPLSGNTIYF. The CDR3 DNA reads TGTGCCACCAGTGATAACCGGGACAGGCCCCCTCTCTCTGGAAACACCATATATTTT.

The chain has TRBV5-1 and TRBJ2-2, with 8 bases identical to TRBD1. Germline CDR1 reads SGHRS; CDR2 reads YFSETQ. V shed 6 bases and J 3 bases; nucleotides not matched to a gene: 4. The CDR3 extends over 14 amino acids. The chain's CDR3 is CASTDRGDTGELFF. CDR3 DNA: TGCGCCAGCACCGACAGGGGAGACACCGGGGAGCTGTTTTTT.

This sequence joins TRBV5-5 and TRBJ1-6; TRBD1 might be the D (6 bases). V dropped 2 bases and J dropped 11 bases, with 11 bases sitting between them. Germline V gene lookup returns CDR1 SGHKS and CDR2 YYEKEE (reference sequence). This CDR3 is 13 amino acids long. The CDR3 region is CASSLPTGPPLHF. CDR3 coding DNA: TGTGCCAGCAGCTTACCCACAGGGCCACCCCTCCACTTT.

V is TRBV7-2 and J is TRBJ1-3; no clear D. Trimming removed 5 bases at V and 3 bases at J, with 17 bases between. This CDR3 region has 16 residues. Germline CDR1 is SGHTA and CDR2 is FQGNSA. CDR3 protein: CASSPPGEKHGNTIYF. For the CDR3, the DNA is TGTGCCAGCAGCCCTCCCGGGGAGAAGCATGGAAACACCATATATTTT.

V usage is TRBV28 and J usage is TRBJ2-7; 9 nucleotides line up with TRBD2. Germline CDR1 MDHEN, CDR2 SYDVKM. With 4 bases clipped from V and 1 base from J, the junction kept 8 bases outside the gene matches. CDR3 size: 16 residues. CDR3 bases: TGTGCCAGCAGTTCAGTAGCGGGAGCGGGGTCCTACGAGCAGTACTTC. Protein sequence: CASSSVAGAGSYEQYF.

V is TRBV11-3 and J is TRBJ2-3, with D maybe TRBD1 (6 bases). The CDR3 spans 17 residues. The V gene lost 4 bases and the J gene lost 4 bases, with 21 bases spanning the gap. CDR1 is SGHNT, CDR2 YENEEA, per germline. CDR3 sequence: CASSSLPLQGLADTQYF. The CDR3 nucleotides are TGTGCCAGCAGCTCATTACCCTTACAGGGTTTGGCAGATACGCAGTATTTT.

The DNA of the CDR3 is TGTGCCAGCAGCTTGGAAGTCAGGGTAGGGGCCGGGGAGCTGTTTTTT. It codes for CASSLEVRVGAGELFF. The rearrangement links TRBV5-6 to TRBJ2-2, with a possible D match to TRBD1 (5 bases). Germline lookup yields CDR1 SGHDT and CDR2 YYEEEE. Trimming left V 0 bases short and J 6 bases short, with 15 bases between. The CDR3 spans 16 residues.

The chain couples TRBV19 to TRBJ2-7; TRBD2 aligns across 8 bases. The CDR3 loop spans 13 amino acids. J lost 5 bases, V lost 5 bases, and 5 bases had no gene match. Germline V gene data show CDR1 as LNHDA and CDR2 as SQIVND (reference sequence). The CDR3 reads CASSRGGLDEQYF. The CDR3 region has the DNA TGTGCCAGTAGTCGGGGGGGGCTGGACGAGCAGTACTTC.

The chain recombines TRBV6-1 with TRBJ1-5; D perhaps matches TRBD1 (5 bases). The CDR3 totals 14 residues. V was pared by 1 base and J by 5 bases, with 9 bases between. Germline loops: CDR1 MNHNS, CDR2 SASEGT. Here the CDR3 reads CASSEVRGYQPQHF. CDR3 in DNA: TGTGCCAGCAGTGAAGTAAGGGGTTATCAGCCCCAGCATTTT.

The chain employs TRBV19 and TRBJ1-5; D possibly corresponds to TRBD1 (6 bases). Per germline, CDR1 LNHDA and CDR2 SQIVND (reference sequence). The CDR3 is 15 amino acids. Between the trimmed V and J ends, which lost 7 bases and 0 bases, there was a span of 13 bases. The CDR3: CASMGGGYSNQPQHF. In DNA, the CDR3 is TGTGCCAGTATGGGAGGGGGATATAGCAATCAGCCCCAGCATTTT.

This chain joins TRBV18 and TRBJ2-3; unclear D gene. Trimming took 0 bases from V and 0 from J, leaving 7 bases between them. Per the germline V gene, CDR1 is KGHSH and CDR2 is LQKENI. This CDR3 spans 15 amino acids. CDR3 sequence reads: CASSPPGDSTDTQYF. CDR3 nucleotide sequence: TGTGCCAGCTCACCACCAGGAGATAGCACAGATACGCAGTATTTT.

V and J are TRBV2 and TRBJ1-1; D not resolved. The CDR3 runs 13 residues. Trimming cost V 4 bases and J 1 base, with 7 bases left between them. The V gene's germline CDR1 is SNHLY and CDR2 FYNNEI. The CDR3 here is CASSVQQNTEAFF. The CDR3, as DNA: TGTGCCAGCAGTGTCCAACAGAACACTGAAGCTTTCTTT.

The chain joins TRBV29-1 to TRBJ2-7, with D perhaps TRBD2 (5 bases). CDR3 length: 13 residues. V lost 4 bases to trimming and J lost 0 bases, with 10 bases between them. Per the germline V gene, CDR1 is SQVTM and CDR2 is ANQGSEA. This chain's CDR3 is CSVAGIYSYEQYF. Here the CDR3 DNA reads TGCAGCGTTGCCGGGATTTACTCCTACGAGCAGTACTTC.

The chain uses TRBV7-9 and TRBJ2-7; 11 nucleotides agree with TRBD2. Germline V gene data show CDR1 as SEHNR and CDR2 as FQNEAQ (reference sequence). The CDR3 consists of 19 residues. Losses at the gene ends were 4 bases for V and 7 bases for J; bases not matched to a gene: 21. CDR3 in DNA: TGTGCCAGCAGCTCCATTCGGGGACTAGCGGCTTTACCCCCCCTGGAGCAGTACTTC. Protein sequence: CASSSIRGLAALPPLEQYF.

V gene TRBV11-2 combines with J gene TRBJ2-7; 8 bases agree with TRBD2. The germline CDR1 and CDR2 sequences are SGHAT and FQNNGV. With 1 base clipped from V and 7 bases from J, the junction kept 6 bases outside the gene matches. The CDR3 has 14 amino acids. CDR3 DNA: TGTGCCAGCAGCTTAGCGGGAGGGCCGCAGGAGCAGTACTTC. This translates into CASSLAGGPQEQYF.

The rearrangement uses TRBV6-2 or TRBV6-3 and TRBJ2-7; tentatively, D is TRBD2 (6 bases). The germline V gene has CDR1 MNHEY and CDR2 SVGEGT. The germline V and J ends were trimmed by 2 bases and 7 bases, with 6 bases remaining between them. The CDR3 is 11 residues long. This CDR3 is CASSYSGEQYF. The DNA of the CDR3 is TGTGCCAGCAGTTACAGCGGGGAGCAGTACTTC.

The genes are TRBV29-1 and TRBJ2-2; 10 bases map to TRBD2. CDR1 is SQVTM and CDR2 is ANQGSEA in the germline V gene. Unmatched junction bases numbered 9, after V lost 4 bases and J lost 1 base. This CDR3 comprises 17 residues. The CDR3 bases are TGCAGCGTTGGGGGGTGGCTAGCGGGAGAGAACACCGGGGAGCTGTTTTTT. This codes for CSVGGWLAGENTGELFF.

The rearrangement uses TRBV7-8 and TRBJ1-2; D is ambiguous. V dropped 5 bases and J dropped 6 bases, with 10 bases sitting between them. CDR1 is SGHVS and CDR2 is FQNEAQ in the germline V gene. There are 12 residues in the CDR3. The CDR3 region has the DNA TGTGCCAGCAGCCGACCCTTTAATGGCTACACCTTC. As protein: CASSRPFNGYTF.

This chain uses TRBV19 with TRBJ2-1, with D unclear. Trimming cost V 5 bases and J 6 bases, with 17 bases left between them. This CDR3 is built from 15 residues. Germline CDR1 and CDR2: LNHDA and SQIVND (reference sequence). The CDR3 loop reads CASSPDESAINEQFF. In nucleotides, the CDR3 is TGTGCCAGTAGTCCTGACGAGAGCGCGATCAATGAGCAGTTCTTC.

The rearrangement links TRBV5-1 to TRBJ1-2, with D possibly TRBD1 on 6 matching bases. V lost 4 bases and J lost 4, with 11 bases in between. This CDR3 is built from 13 residues. CDR1 SGHRS and CDR2 YFSETQ come from the germline V gene. The CDR3, as DNA: TGCGCCAGCAGCCGGGAACAGGGCTATGGCTACACCTTC. Its translation: CASSREQGYGYTF.

The chain combines TRBV5-1 with TRBJ1-4; 8 bases agree with TRBD1. The J segment lost 4 bases and the V segment lost 0 bases, leaving 8 bases of the junction unmatched. Germline lookup yields CDR1 SGHRS and CDR2 YFSETQ. CDR3 size: 17 residues. CDR3 loop: CASSLAGRGQGNEKLFF. The DNA for the CDR3 is TGCGCCAGCAGCTTGGCGGGCAGGGGGCAGGGTAATGAAAAACTGTTTTTT.

V usage is TRBV10-2 and J usage is TRBJ2-7; D is ambiguous. This CDR3 region has 14 residues. Germline CDR1 is WSHSY and CDR2 is SAAADI. Trimming shortened V by 8 bases and J by 0 bases, and 14 bases separated the two germline ends. As DNA, the CDR3 is TGCGCCAGCGTTGACCCGGAGCGCTCCTACGAGCAGTACTTC. Its protein product is CASVDPERSYEQYF.

The chain is built from TRBV7-8 and TRBJ2-3, with 10 bases that match TRBD1. The CDR3 length is 16 residues. Unmatched junction bases numbered 4, after V lost 3 bases and J lost 1 base. The germline V gene has CDR1 SGHVS and CDR2 FQNEAQ. As DNA, the CDR3 is TGTGCCAGCAGCTTTCGGACAGGGGGAGGCACAGATACGCAGTATTTT. Amino acid sequence: CASSFRTGGGTDTQYF.

The chain recombines TRBV7-9 with TRBJ1-4; D is unclear. Germline V gene sequence: CDR1 SEHNR, CDR2 FQNEAQ (reference sequence). Trimming removed 3 bases from V and 7 bases from J, with 9 bases in between. The CDR3 length is 13 residues. The CDR3 DNA is TGTGCCAGCAGCTTTGGGCAAGCTGAAAAACTGTTTTTT. This translates into CASSFGQAEKLFF.

The rearrangement uses TRBV15 and TRBJ2-1, with TRBD2 matching 7 bases. CDR1 LNHNV and CDR2 YYDKDF come from the germline V gene (reference sequence). The V and J ends lost 2 bases and 7 bases, in that order; junction bases with no gene match: 8. The CDR3 loop spans 15 amino acids. CDR3 nucleotides: TGTGCCACCAGCAGACCGGGGCAGGGAGGGAATGAGCAGTTCTTC. As protein: CATSRPGQGGNEQFF.

The chain has TRBV5-8 and TRBJ2-5; 7 positions agree with TRBD1. V trimming: 2 bases; J trimming: 2 bases; junction bases outside the gene matches: 9. CDR1 and CDR2 (germline): SGHTS, YDEGEE. The CDR3 length is 16 residues. The CDR3 loop reads CASSLPMGQLQETQYF. In nucleotides, the CDR3 is TGTGCCAGCAGCTTACCGATGGGACAGCTACAAGAGACCCAGTACTTC.